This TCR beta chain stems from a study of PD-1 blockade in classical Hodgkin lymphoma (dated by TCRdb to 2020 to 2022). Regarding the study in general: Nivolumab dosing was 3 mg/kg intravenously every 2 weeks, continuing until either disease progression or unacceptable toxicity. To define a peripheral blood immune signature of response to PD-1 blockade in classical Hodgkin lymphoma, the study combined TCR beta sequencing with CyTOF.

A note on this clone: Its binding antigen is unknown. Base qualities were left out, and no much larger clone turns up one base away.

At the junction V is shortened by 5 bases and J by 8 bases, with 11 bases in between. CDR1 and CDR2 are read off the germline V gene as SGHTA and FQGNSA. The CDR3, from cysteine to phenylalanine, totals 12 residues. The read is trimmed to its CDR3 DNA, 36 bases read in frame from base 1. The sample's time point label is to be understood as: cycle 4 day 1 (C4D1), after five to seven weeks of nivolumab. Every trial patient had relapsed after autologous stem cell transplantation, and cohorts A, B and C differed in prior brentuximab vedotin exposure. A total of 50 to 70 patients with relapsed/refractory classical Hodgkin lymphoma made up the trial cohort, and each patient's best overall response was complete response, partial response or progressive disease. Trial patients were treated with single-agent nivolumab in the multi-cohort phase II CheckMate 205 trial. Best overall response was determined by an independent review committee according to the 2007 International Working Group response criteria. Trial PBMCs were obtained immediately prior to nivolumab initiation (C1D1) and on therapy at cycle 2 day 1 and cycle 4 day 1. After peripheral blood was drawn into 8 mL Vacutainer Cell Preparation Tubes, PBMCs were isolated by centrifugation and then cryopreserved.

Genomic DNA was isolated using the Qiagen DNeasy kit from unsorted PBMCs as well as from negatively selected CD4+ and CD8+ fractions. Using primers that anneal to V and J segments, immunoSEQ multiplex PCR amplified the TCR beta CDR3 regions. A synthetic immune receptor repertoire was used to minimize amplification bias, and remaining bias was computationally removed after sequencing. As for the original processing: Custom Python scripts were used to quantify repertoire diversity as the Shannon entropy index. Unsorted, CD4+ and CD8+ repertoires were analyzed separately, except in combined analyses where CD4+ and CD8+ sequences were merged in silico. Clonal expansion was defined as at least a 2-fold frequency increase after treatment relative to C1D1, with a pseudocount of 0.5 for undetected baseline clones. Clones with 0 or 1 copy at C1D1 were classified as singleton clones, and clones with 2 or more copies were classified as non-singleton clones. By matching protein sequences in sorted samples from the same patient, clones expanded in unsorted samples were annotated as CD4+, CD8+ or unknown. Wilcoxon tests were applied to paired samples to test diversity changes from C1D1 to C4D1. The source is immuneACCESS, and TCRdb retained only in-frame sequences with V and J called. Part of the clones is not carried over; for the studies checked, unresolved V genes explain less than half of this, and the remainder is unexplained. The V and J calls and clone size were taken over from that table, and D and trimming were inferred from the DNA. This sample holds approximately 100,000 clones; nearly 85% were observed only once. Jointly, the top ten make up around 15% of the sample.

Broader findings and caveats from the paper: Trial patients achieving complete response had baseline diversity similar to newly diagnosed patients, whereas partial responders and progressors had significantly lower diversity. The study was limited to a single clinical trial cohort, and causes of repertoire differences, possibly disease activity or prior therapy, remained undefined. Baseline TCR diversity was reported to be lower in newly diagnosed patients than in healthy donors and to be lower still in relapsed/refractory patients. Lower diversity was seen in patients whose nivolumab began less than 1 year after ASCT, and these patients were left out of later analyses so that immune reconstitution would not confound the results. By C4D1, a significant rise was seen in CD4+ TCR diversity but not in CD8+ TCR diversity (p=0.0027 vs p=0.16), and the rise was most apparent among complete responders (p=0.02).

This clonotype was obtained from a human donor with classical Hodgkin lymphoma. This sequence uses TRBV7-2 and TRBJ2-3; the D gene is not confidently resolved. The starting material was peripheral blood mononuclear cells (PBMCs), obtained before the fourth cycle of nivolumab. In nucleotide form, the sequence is TGTGCCAGCAGCGCAGAGTGGGGTACGCAGTATTTT. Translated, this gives CASSAEWGTQYF. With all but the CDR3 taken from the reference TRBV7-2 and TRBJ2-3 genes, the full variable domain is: GAGVSQSPSNKVTEKGKDVELRCDPISGHTALYWYRQSLGQGLEFLIYFQGNSAPDKSGLPSDRFSAERTGGSVSTLTIQRTQQEDSAVYLCASSAEWGTQYFGPGTRLTVL.